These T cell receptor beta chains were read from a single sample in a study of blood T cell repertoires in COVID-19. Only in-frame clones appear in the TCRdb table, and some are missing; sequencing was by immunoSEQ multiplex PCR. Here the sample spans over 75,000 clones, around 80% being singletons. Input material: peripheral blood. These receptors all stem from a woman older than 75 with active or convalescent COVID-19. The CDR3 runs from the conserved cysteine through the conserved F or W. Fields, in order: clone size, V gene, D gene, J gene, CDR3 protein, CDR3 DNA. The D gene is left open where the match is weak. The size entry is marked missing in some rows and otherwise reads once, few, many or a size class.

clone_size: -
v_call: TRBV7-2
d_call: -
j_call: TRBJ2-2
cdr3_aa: CASSLVPGAGELFF
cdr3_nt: TGTGCCAGCAGCTTAGTCCCAGGGGCCGGGGAGCTGTTTTTT

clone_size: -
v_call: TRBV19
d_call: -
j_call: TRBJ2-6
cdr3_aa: CASSWQGIQNSGANVLTF
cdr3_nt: TGTGCCAGTAGTTGGCAGGGGATCCAAAACTCTGGGGCCAACGTCCTGACTTTC

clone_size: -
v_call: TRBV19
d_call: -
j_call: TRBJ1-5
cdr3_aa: CASSIAPPQPNQPQHF
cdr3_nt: TGTGCCAGTAGTATCGCCCCACCACAGCCCAATCAGCCCCAGCATTTT

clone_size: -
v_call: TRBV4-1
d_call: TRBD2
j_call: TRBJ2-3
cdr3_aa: CASSQDPGTSGEGQYF
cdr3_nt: TGCGCCAGCAGCCAAGATCCCGGGACTAGCGGGGAGGGGCAGTATTTT

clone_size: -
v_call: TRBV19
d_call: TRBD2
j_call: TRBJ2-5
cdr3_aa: CASSFQRGLQETQYF
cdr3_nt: TGTGCCAGTAGTTTCCAGCGGGGCCTCCAAGAGACCCAGTACTTC

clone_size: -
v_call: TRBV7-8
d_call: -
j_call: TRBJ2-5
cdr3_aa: CASSLARTRRETQYF
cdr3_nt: TGTGCCAGCAGCTTAGCGAGGACTCGGAGAGAGACCCAGTACTTC

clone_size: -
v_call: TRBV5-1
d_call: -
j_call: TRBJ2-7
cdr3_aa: CASSLEGAAYEQYF
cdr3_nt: TGCGCCAGCAGCTTGGAAGGGGCTGCCTACGAGCAGTACTTC

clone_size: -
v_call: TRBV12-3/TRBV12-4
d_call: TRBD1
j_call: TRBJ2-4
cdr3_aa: CASSWDSKNIQYF
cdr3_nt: TGTGCCAGCAGTTGGGACAGTAAAAACATTCAGTACTTC

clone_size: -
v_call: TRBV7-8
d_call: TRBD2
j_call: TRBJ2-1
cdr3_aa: CASSLTGGPSSNEQFF
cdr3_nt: TGTGCCAGCAGCCTAACGGGAGGGCCTTCTAGCAATGAGCAGTTCTTC

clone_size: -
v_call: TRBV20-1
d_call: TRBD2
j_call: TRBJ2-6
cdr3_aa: CSASPGGAPSGANVLTF
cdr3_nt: TGCAGTGCTAGTCCCGGGGGGGCGCCCTCTGGGGCCAACGTCCTGACTTTC

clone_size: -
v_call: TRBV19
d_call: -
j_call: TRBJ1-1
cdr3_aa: CASSIDHGQNTEAFF
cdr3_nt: TGTGCCAGTAGTATAGATCATGGACAGAACACTGAAGCTTTCTTT

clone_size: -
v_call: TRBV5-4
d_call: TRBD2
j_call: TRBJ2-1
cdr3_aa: CASSLALAGPYNEQFF
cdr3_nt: TGTGCCAGCAGCTTGGCCTTAGCGGGCCCTTACAATGAGCAGTTCTTC

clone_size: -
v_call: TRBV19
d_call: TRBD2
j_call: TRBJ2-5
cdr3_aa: CASSIGGRGETQYF
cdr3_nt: TGTGCCAGTAGTATAGGCGGGAGGGGAGAGACCCAGTACTTC

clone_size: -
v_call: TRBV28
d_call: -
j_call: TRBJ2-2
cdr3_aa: CASHPPGRGELFF
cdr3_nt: TGTGCCAGCCACCCCCCAGGGCGCGGGGAGCTGTTTTTT

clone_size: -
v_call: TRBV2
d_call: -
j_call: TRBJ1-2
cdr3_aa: CASSEGGGLGGYTF
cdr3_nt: TGTGCCAGCAGTGAAGGGGGGGGACTGGGTGGCTACACCTTC

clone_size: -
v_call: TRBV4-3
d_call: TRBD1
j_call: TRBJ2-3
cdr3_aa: CASSQETGGVTDTQYF
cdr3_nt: TGCGCCAGCAGCCAAGAGACAGGGGGGGTGACAGATACGCAGTATTTT

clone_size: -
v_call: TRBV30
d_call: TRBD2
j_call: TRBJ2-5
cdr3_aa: CAWSVRLAGMETQYF
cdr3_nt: TGTGCCTGGAGTGTCCGACTAGCGGGAATGGAGACCCAGTACTTC

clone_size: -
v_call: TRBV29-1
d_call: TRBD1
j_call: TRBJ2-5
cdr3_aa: CSAAWTGQETQYF
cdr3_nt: TGCAGCGCAGCGTGGACAGGACAAGAGACCCAGTACTTC

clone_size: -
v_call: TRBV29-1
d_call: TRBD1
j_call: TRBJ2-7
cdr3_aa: CSVEGQGDYEQYF
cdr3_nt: TGCAGCGTTGAGGGGCAGGGGGATTACGAGCAGTACTTC

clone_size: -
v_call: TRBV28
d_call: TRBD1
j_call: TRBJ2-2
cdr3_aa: CASSPTGEIHTGTGELFF
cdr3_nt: TGTGCCAGCAGTCCGACAGGGGAGATCCACACGGGGACCGGGGAGCTGTTTTTT

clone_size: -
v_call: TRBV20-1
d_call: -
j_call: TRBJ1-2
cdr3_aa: CSARDPTEGTF
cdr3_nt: TGCAGTGCTAGAGACCCGACCGAGGGCACCTTC

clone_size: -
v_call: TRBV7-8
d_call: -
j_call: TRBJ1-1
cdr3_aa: CASTRLGGSTEAFF
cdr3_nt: TGTGCCAGCACCCGGTTAGGGGGAAGTACTGAAGCTTTCTTT

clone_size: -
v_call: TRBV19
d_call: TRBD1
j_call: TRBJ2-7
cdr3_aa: CASSPQNDRVNHEQYF
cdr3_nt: TGTGCCAGTAGTCCCCAGAACGACAGGGTTAACCACGAGCAGTACTTC

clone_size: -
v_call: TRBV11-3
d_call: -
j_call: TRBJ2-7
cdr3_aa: CASSPKEGRWLSYEQYF
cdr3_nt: TGTGCCAGCAGCCCCAAGGAGGGACGGTGGCTCTCCTACGAGCAGTACTTC

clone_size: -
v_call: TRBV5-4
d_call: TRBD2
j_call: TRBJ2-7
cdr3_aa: CASSPGLAGIEQYF
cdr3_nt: TGTGCCAGCAGCCCGGGACTAGCGGGAATCGAGCAGTACTTC

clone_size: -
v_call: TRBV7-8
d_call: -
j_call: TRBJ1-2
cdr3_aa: CASSLTGFDGYTF
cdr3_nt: TGTGCCAGCAGCTTAACAGGGTTCGATGGCTACACCTTC

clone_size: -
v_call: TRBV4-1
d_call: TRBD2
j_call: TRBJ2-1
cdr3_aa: CASSQEAGGRGEQFF
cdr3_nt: TGCGCCAGCAGCCAAGAGGCGGGAGGGCGTGGTGAGCAGTTCTTC

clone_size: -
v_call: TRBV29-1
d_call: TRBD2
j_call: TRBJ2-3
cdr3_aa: CSAEAGTTSTDTQYF
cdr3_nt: TGCAGCGCCGAAGCCGGGACTACAAGCACAGATACGCAGTATTTT

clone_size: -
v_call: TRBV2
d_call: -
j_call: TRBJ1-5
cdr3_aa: CASSEAWGGNQPQHF
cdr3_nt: TGTGCCAGCAGTGAAGCCTGGGGAGGGAACCAGCCCCAGCATTTT

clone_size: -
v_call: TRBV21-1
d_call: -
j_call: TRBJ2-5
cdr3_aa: CASTTWGGQETQYF
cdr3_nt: TGTGCCAGCACCACCTGGGGAGGGCAAGAGACCCAGTACTTC

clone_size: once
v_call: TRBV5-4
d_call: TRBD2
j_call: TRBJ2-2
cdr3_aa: CASSLDSGGANTGELFF
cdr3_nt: TGTGCCAGCAGCTTAGATAGCGGGGGGGCAAACACCGGGGAGCTGTTTTTT

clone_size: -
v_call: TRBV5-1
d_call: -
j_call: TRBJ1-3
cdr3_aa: CASSLSTGSGNTIYF
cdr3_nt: TGCGCCAGCAGCTTGAGTACCGGTTCTGGAAACACCATATATTTT

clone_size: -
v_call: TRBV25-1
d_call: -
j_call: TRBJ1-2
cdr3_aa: CASSDGGGRYGYTF
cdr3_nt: TGTGCCAGCAGCGACGGTGGGGGGAGATATGGCTACACCTTC

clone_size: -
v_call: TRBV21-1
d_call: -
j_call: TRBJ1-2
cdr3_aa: CASSSRDSANYGYTF
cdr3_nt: TGTGCCAGCAGCAGCAGGGACTCAGCTAACTATGGCTACACCTTC

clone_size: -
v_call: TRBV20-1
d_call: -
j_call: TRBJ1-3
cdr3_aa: CSASQGAAGNTIYF
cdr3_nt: TGCAGTGCTAGTCAAGGGGCTGCTGGAAACACCATATATTTT

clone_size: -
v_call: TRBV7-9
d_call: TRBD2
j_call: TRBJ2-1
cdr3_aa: CASSLRLAGGNEQFF
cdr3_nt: TGTGCCAGCAGCTTAAGACTAGCGGGGGGGAATGAGCAGTTCTTC

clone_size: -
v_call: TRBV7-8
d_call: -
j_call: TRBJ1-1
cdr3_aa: CASSLRATGMNTEAFF
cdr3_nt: TGTGCCAGCAGCTTAAGGGCGACAGGCATGAACACTGAAGCTTTCTTT

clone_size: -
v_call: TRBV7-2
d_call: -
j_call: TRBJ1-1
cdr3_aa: CASSLGGFAQMNTEAFF
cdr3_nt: TGTGCCAGCAGCTTAGGAGGGTTTGCACAGATGAACACTGAAGCTTTCTTT

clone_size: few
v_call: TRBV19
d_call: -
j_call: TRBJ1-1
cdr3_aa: CASSGQLNTEAFF
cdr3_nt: TGTGCCAGTAGTGGGCAGCTGAACACTGAAGCTTTCTTT

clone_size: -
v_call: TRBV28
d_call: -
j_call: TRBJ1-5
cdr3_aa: CASSSGEPQHF
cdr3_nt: TGTGCCAGCAGTTCAGGGGAGCCCCAGCATTTT

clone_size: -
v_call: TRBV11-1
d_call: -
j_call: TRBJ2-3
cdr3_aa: CASSSGLWETDTQYF
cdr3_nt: TGTGCCAGCAGCTCCGGGCTTTGGGAGACAGATACGCAGTATTTT

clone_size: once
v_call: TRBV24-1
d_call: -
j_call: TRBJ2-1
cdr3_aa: CAVSVFNEQFF
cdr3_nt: TGTGCTGTTAGTGTGTTCAATGAGCAGTTCTTC

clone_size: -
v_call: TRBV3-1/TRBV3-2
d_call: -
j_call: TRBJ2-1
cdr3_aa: CASSDSVGEQFF
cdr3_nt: TGTGCCAGCAGCGACAGCGTGGGTGAGCAGTTCTTC

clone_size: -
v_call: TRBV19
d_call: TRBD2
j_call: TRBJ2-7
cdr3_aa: CATTGGLTYEQYF
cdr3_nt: TGTGCCACCACGGGGGGTCTGACCTACGAGCAGTACTTC

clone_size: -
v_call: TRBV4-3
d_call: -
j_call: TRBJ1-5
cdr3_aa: CASSQDQWAGNQPQHF
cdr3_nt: TGCGCCAGCAGCCAAGATCAGTGGGCAGGGAATCAGCCCCAGCATTTT

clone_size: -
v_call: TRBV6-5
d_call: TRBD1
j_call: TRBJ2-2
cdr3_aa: CAGGGTGELFF
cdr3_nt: TGTGCAGGGGGCGGGACCGGGGAGCTGTTTTTT

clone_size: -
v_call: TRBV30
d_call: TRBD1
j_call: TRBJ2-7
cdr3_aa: CAWSTGTGSYEQYF
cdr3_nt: TGTGCCTGGTCGACAGGGACAGGCTCCTACGAGCAGTACTTC

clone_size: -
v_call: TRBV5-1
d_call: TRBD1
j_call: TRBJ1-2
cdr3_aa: CASSINGQGYGYTF
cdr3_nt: TGCGCCAGCAGCATCAACGGACAGGGGTATGGCTACACCTTC

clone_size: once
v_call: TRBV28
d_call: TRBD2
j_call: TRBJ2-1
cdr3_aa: CASRPPGLAGSSYNEQFF
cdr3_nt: TGTGCCAGCAGGCCTCCGGGACTAGCGGGGAGCTCCTACAATGAGCAGTTCTTC

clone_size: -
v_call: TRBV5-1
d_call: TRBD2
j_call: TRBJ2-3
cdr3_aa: CASSLAGGPDTQYF
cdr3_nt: TGCGCCAGCAGTTTAGCGGGAGGCCCAGATACGCAGTATTTT

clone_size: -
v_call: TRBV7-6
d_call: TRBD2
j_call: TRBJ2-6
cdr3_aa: CASSPRAGAGANVLTF
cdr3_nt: TGTGCCAGCAGCCCACGGGCGGGGGCTGGGGCCAACGTCCTGACTTTC

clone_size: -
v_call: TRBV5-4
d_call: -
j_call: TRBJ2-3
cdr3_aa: CASSLTASESDTQYF
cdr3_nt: TGTGCCAGCAGCTTGACGGCTAGCGAATCAGATACGCAGTATTTT

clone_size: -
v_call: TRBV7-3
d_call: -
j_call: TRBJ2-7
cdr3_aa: CASSLMGGYEQYF
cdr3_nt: TGTGCCAGCAGCTTAATGGGAGGTTACGAGCAGTACTTC

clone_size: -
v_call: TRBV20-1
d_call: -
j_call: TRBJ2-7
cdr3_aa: CSATRDYEQYF
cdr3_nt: TGCAGTGCTACTAGAGACTACGAGCAGTACTTC

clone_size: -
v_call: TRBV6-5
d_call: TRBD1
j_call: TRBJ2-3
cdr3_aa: CASLVGTGLIDTQYF
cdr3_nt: TGTGCCAGCCTGGTCGGGACAGGGTTGATAGATACGCAGTATTTT